The 16 T cell receptor beta chains listed next were all sequenced from one sample in a study of shared clonotypes between healthy human individuals. This table comes from immunoSEQ multiplex PCR, and its TCRdb copy is limited to in-frame clones, with some not included. The sample includes about 1.5 million clones, 95% to 99% of them seen just once. The specimen was naive CD4+ T cells sorted from blood. Subset of the sample: CD45RA+ positively selected. Source of these receptors: a man aged 30 to 45 in good health.

Here the CDR3 reads CASGSELHQPQHF. CDR3 DNA: TGTGCTAGTGGGTCAGAACTTCATCAGCCCCAGCATTTT. The rearrangement uses TRBV12-5 and TRBJ1-5; D gene unclear. Germline CDR1 and CDR2: LGHNT and FRNRAP. Trimming left V 6 bases short and J 5 bases short, with 11 bases between. The CDR3 loop spans 13 amino acids.

With regard to this clone: Other nucleotide sequences in the sample specify the same CDR3. The chain carries TRBV12-5 and TRBJ2-2; D not resolved. The CDR3 consists of 12 residues. Germline V gives CDR1 LGHNT, CDR2 FRNRAP. V was shortened by 3 bases and J by 6 bases, with 5 bases between the two germline ends. DNA of the CDR3: TGTGCTAGTGGTTTACGAGCCGGGGAGCTGTTTTTT. Its protein is CASGLRAGELFF.

The chain employs TRBV5-1 and TRBJ2-7; 9 bases line up with TRBD1. V lost 0 bases and J lost 3; bases outside the gene matches: 4. CDR3 size: 15 residues. Germline loops: CDR1 SGHRS, CDR2 YFSETQ. The CDR3 coding sequence is TGCGCCAGCAGCTTGGAGGGACAGGGCATCTACGAGCAGTACTTC. Residues: CASSLEGQGIYEQYF.

This clone appeared a single time. The J gene is TRBJ1-2, the V gene TRBV6-1; tentative D call: TRBD1 (6 bases). V was shortened by 0 bases and J by 4 bases, with 12 bases between the two germline ends. Looked up from germline, CDR1 is MNHNS and CDR2 is SASEGT. This CDR3 is 15 amino acids long. For the CDR3, the DNA is TGTGCCAGCAGTGAAGCGCGTGGGGGGCTCTATGGCTACACCTTC. As protein: CASSEARGGLYGYTF.

This sequence joins TRBV30 and TRBJ1-5; no clear D. Germline V CDR1 and CDR2: GTSNPN, SVGIG (reference sequence). This CDR3 contains 14 residues. The ends were cut back, 0 bases at V and 7 bases at J, with 13 bases in the middle. The CDR3 region is CAWSVGSWAQPQHF. Written as DNA, the CDR3 is TGTGCCTGGAGTGTAGGCTCGTGGGCCCAGCCCCAGCATTTT. Variable domain in full (rest from reference TRBV30 and TRBJ1-5): SQTIHQWPATLVQPVGSPLSLECTVEGTSNPNLYWYRQAAGRGLQLLFYSVGIGQISSEVPQNLSASRPQDRQFILSSKKLLLSDSGFYLCAWSVGSWAQPQHFGDGTRLSIL.

About this clone itself: This specimen includes other DNA sequences encoding the same CDR3. This chain uses TRBV9 with TRBJ1-5; TRBD1 is a possible D gene (6 bases). Germline CDR1 SGDLS, CDR2 YYNGEE. V lost 0 bases to trimming and J lost 4 bases, with 8 bases between them. CDR3 length: 14 amino acids. For the CDR3, the DNA is TGTGCCAGCAGCGTAGGAGGGGGAAATCAGCCCCAGCATTTT. Translating gives CASSVGGGNQPQHF.

A note on this clone: This CDR3 is also generated by other DNA sequences in the sample. The CDR3, as DNA: TGCGCCAGCAGCTTGGCCTCCGGGAGCTCCTACAATGAGCAGTTCTTC. It yields the protein CASSLASGSSYNEQFF. J is TRBJ2-1 and V is TRBV5-1; a weak D match, TRBD2 (6 bases). CDR3 length equals 16 residues. Germline lookup yields CDR1 SGHRS and CDR2 YFSETQ. V lost 0 bases and J 0 bases, leaving 10 bases between the germline ends.

In DNA form, the CDR3 reads TGTGCCAGCAGAGAGACAGGGTTTAGTTCCTACGAGCAGTACTTC. Its protein product is CASRETGFSSYEQYF. The rearrangement joins TRBV6-5 to TRBJ2-7; 7 bases agree with TRBD1. Unmatched junction bases numbered 9, after V lost 6 bases and J lost 1 base. CDR1 is MNHEY and CDR2 is SVGAGI in the germline V gene. The CDR3 contains 15 residues.

Details on this clone: Other DNA sequences within the sample encode an identical CDR3. J is TRBJ2-7 and V is TRBV28, with D perhaps TRBD2 (7 bases). Trimming left V 3 bases short and J 3 bases short, with 9 bases between. Germline CDR1 reads MDHEN; CDR2 reads SYDVKM. The CDR3 is 13 residues long. As DNA, the CDR3 is TGTGCCAGCAGTTTCGGGGGGCTCTACGAGCAGTACTTC. Its translation: CASSFGGLYEQYF.

The chain joins TRBV18 to TRBJ2-3, with D hard to call. Germline values: CDR1 KGHSH, CDR2 LQKENI. The V and J ends lost 1 base and 6 bases respectively, with 11 bases between them. The CDR3 is made up of 14 amino acids. The DNA of the CDR3 is TGTGCCAGCTCACCACGGGGTGTTGGTGATACGCAGTATTTT. As protein: CASSPRGVGDTQYF.

V usage is TRBV6-1 and J usage is TRBJ2-2, with 10 nucleotides matching TRBD2. Trimming cost V 7 bases and J 4 bases; bases outside gene matches: 6. The V gene's germline CDR1 is MNHNS and CDR2 SASEGT. The CDR3 contains 15 residues. CDR3 loop: CASTSLAGATGELFF. The CDR3 bases are TGTGCCAGCACGTCGCTAGCGGGAGCCACCGGGGAGCTGTTTTTT.

The chain has TRBV7-2 and TRBJ2-7; no reliable D call. This CDR3 has 13 amino acids. Germline V lookup: CDR1 SGHTA, CDR2 FQGNSA. Trimming stripped 1 base from V and 7 bases from J, with 11 bases between. This CDR3 reads CASSLGGRVEQYF. CDR3 DNA sequence: TGTGCCAGCAGCTTAGGGGGTCGAGTTGAGCAGTACTTC.

To note about this clone: The sample holds other DNA sequences that translate to the same CDR3. The rearrangement joins TRBV11-2 to TRBJ2-7, with D unresolved. Germline V gene sequence: CDR1 SGHAT, CDR2 FQNNGV. V lost 3 bases and J 0 bases, leaving 3 bases between the germline ends. The CDR3 length is 12 residues. CDR3 sequence reads: CASSLSSYEQYF. DNA of the CDR3: TGTGCCAGCAGCTTGTCCTCCTACGAGCAGTACTTC.

As to this clone: Other DNA sequences from this sample encode an identical CDR3 as well. V and J are TRBV27 and TRBJ1-5; D is undetermined. The V and J ends lost 2 bases and 1 base respectively, with 6 bases between them. The CDR3 runs 14 residues. CDR1 and CDR2 (germline): MNHEY, SMNVEV (reference sequence). The CDR3, as DNA: TGTGCCAGCAGTTTACGGGTGAGCAATCAGCCCCAGCATTTT. The encoded protein is CASSLRVSNQPQHF.

The V gene is TRBV28, the J gene TRBJ2-1; 7 bases fit TRBD2. The CDR3 totals 17 residues. In germline, CDR1 is MDHEN, CDR2 SYDVKM. Trimming cost V 6 bases and J 0 bases; bases outside gene matches: 11. This CDR3 is CASSQRLAPSSYNEQFF. CDR3 DNA sequence: TGTGCCAGCAGCCAACGACTAGCACCGAGCTCCTACAATGAGCAGTTCTTC.

Worth noting for this clone: The same CDR3 can be traced to other DNA sequences in this sample. The CDR3 reads CASSLASRTYEQYF. CDR3 coding DNA: TGCGCCAGCAGCTTAGCTAGCCGTACCTACGAGCAGTACTTC. V and J are TRBV5-1 and TRBJ2-7; tentatively, D is TRBD2 (5 bases). This CDR3 has 14 amino acids. Germline loops: CDR1 SGHRS, CDR2 YFSETQ. The V end lost 2 bases, the J end lost 2 bases, and 11 bases lay between the germline ends.